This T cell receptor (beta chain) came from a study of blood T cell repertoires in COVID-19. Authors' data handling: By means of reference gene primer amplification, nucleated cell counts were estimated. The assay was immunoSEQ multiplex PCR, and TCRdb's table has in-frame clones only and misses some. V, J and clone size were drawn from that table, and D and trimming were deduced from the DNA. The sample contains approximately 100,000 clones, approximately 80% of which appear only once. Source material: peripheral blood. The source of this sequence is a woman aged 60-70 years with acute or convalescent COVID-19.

In DNA, the CDR3 is TGTGCCAGCAGTGAAACACAGGGCGGTGGCTACACCTTC. Translated: CASSETQGGGYTF. The chain has TRBV6-1 and TRBJ1-2; perhaps TRBD1 as D (6 bases). This CDR3 is built from 13 residues. Looked up from germline, CDR1 is MNHNS and CDR2 is SASEGT. V was clipped by 2 bases and J by 7 bases, with 11 bases between them.